The entry that follows covers one TCR beta chain sequence. Other DNA sequences from this sample encode an identical CDR3 as well. This sample was included in a study of shared clonotypes between healthy human individuals. Assay used: immunoSEQ multiplex PCR; TCRdb lists only in-frame clones, some missing. The sample gives approximately 2.4 million clones, roughly 95% of which show up once; 0.1% to 0.15% is in the top ten. Negatively enriched CD4+ T cells were divided by CD45RA into naive and memory. Looked up from germline, CDR1 is SGHRS and CDR2 is YFSETQ. V was pared by 4 bases and J by 1 base, with 5 bases of the junction left unmatched. The CDR3 has 16 residues.

The V and J genes are TRBV5-1 and TRBJ2-3; TRBD1 agrees at 11 bases. This receptor was obtained from a man between 18 and 29 years old in good health. What was sequenced was naive CD4+ T cells sorted from blood. Subset meaning: CD45RA+ positively selected. The CDR3 protein is CASSLGQGAGTDTQYF. The CDR3 nucleotides read TGCGCCAGCAGCCTTGGACAGGGGGCTGGCACAGATACGCAGTATTTT.